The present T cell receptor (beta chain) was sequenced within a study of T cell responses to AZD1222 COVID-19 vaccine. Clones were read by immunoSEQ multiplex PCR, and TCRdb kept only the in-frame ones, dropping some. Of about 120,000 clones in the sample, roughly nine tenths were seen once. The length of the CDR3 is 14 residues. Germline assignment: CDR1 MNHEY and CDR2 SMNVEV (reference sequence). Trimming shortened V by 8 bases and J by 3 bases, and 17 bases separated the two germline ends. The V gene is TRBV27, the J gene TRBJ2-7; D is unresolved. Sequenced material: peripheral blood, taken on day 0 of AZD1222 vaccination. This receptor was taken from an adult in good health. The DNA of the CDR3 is TGTGCCAGCTCAGTAGACCGCTTGAGCTACGAGCAGTACTTC. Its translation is CASSVDRLSYEQYF.